This TCR beta chain emerged from a study of blood T cell repertoires in COVID-19. Study in general: Italy, Spain and the United States were the sources of the convalescent and acute COVID-19 samples. Sources were T cells, B-cell-depleted T cells, or PBMCs; the material itself was cDNA or gDNA.

With 5 bases removed from V and 2 bases from J, the gap between germline ends came to 19 bases. The length of the CDR3 is 16 residues. Looked up from germline, CDR1 is PRHDT and CDR2 is FYEKMQ (reference sequence). Per the original methods: Reference gene primers were amplified, and this amplification served to estimate nucleated cell counts. Sequenced by immunoSEQ multiplex PCR; TCRdb stores in-frame clones only, minus some. V and J calls and clone size follow that table, whereas D and trimming were derived from the DNA. This table holds approximately 140,000 clones, roughly 90% found once. This clonotype was sampled from a man between 65 and 85 years old with active COVID-19. V and J are TRBV13 and TRBJ2-7; D unclear. Specimen: peripheral blood. In DNA, the CDR3 is TGTGCCAGCAGCACCGGAGCGCGGAGTTTGACCTACGAGCAGTACTTC. This codes for CASSTGARSLTYEQYF.